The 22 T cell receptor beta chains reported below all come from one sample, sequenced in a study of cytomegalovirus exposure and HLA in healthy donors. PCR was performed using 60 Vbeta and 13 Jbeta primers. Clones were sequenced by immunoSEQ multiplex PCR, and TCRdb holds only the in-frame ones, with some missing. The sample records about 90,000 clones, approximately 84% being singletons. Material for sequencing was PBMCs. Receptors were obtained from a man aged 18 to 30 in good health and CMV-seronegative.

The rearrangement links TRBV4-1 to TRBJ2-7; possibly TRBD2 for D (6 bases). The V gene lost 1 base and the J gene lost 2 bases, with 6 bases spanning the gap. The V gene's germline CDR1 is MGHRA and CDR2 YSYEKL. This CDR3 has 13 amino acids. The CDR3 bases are TGCGCCAGCAGCCAAGGGGGGGCCTACGAGCAGTACTTC. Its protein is CASSQGGAYEQYF.

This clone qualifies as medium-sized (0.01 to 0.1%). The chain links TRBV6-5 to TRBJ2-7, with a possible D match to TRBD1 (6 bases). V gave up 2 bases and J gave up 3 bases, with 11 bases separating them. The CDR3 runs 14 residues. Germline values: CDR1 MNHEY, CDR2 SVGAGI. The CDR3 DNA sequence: TGTGCCAGCAGTTACGTGGGACATATCTACGAGCAGTACTTC. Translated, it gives CASSYVGHIYEQYF.

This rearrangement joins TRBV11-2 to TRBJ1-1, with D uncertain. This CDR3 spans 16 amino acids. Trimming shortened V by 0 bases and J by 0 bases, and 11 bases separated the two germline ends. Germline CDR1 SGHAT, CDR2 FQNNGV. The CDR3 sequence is CASSLDGGSLNTEAFF. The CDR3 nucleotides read TGTGCCAGCAGCTTAGATGGAGGGAGCCTGAACACTGAAGCTTTCTTT.

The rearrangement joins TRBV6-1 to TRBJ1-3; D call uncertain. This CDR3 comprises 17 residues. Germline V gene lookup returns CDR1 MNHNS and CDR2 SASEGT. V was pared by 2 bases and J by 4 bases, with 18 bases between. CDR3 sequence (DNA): TGTGCCAGCAGTGAAAGGCTACGTCTTTCGGGGGGAAACACCATATATTTT. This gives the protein CASSERLRLSGGNTIYF.

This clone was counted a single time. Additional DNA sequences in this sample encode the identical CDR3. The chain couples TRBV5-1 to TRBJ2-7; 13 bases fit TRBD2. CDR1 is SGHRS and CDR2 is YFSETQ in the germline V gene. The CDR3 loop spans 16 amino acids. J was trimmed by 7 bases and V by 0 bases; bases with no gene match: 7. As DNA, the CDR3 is TGCGCCAGCAGCTTGGGACTAGCGGGAGGCTCGGGGGAGCAGTACTTC. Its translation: CASSLGLAGGSGEQYF.

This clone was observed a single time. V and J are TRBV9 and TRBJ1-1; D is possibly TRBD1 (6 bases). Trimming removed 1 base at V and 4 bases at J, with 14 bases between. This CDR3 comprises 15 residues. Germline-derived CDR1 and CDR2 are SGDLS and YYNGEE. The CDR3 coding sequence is TGTGCCAGCAGCGTATCCGGGACACCTCGCACTGAAGCTTTCTTT. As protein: CASSVSGTPRTEAFF.

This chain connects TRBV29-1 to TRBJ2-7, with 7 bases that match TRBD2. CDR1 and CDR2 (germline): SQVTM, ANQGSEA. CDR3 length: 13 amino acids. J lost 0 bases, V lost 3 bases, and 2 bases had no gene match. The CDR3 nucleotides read TGCAGCGTTGACCAGCGGGACTCCTACGAGCAGTACTTC. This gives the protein CSVDQRDSYEQYF.

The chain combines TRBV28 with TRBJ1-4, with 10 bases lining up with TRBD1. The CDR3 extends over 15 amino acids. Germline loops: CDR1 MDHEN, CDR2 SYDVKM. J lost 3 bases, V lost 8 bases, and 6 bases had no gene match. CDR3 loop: CASRTGGLSNEKLFF. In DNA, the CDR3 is TGTGCCAGCCGGACAGGGGGGTTATCTAATGAAAAACTGTTTTTT.

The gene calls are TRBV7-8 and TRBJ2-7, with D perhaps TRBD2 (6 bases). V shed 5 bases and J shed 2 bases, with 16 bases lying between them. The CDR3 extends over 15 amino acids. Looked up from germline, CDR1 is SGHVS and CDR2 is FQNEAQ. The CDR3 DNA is TGTGCCAGCAGCCCAATAGCGGAGCGGGCCTACGAGCAGTACTTC. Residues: CASSPIAERAYEQYF.

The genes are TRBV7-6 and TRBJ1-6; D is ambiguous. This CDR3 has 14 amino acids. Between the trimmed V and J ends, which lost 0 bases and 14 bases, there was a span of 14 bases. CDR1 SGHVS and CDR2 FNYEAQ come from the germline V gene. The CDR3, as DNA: TGTGCCAGCAGCTTAGCGGGAGAGATCCCCACCCTCCACTTT. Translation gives CASSLAGEIPTLHF.

CDR3 residues: CASSLAGTGRPQHF. The DNA for the CDR3 is TGTGCCAGCAGCTTGGCCGGGACAGGGCGGCCCCAGCATTTT. V is TRBV7-9 and J is TRBJ1-5; 9 nucleotides align to TRBD1. V shed 3 bases, J shed 9 bases, and the junction held 6 bases outside the gene matches. Germline assignment: CDR1 SEHNR and CDR2 FQNEAQ (reference sequence). This CDR3 has 14 amino acids.

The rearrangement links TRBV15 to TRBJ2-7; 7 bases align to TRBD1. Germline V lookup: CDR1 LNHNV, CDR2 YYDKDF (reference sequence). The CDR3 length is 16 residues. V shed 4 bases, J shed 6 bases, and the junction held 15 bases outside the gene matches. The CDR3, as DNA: TGTGCCACCAGCACTACAGACAGGGAAGTGACGGGCGAGCAGTACTTC. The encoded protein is CATSTTDREVTGEQYF.

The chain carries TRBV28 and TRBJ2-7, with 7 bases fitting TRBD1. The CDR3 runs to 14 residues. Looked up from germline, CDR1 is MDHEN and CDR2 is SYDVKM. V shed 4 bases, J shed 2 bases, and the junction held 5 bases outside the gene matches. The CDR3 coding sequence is TGTGCCAGCAGTTCGGGACAGAACCCCTACGAGCAGTACTTC. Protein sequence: CASSSGQNPYEQYF.

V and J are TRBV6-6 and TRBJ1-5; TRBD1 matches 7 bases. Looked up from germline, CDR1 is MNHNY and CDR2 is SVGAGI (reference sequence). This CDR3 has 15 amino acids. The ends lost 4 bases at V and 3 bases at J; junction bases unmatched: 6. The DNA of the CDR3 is TGTGCCAGCAGTTTGCTACAGGGGATCAATCAGCCCCAGCATTTT. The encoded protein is CASSLLQGINQPQHF.

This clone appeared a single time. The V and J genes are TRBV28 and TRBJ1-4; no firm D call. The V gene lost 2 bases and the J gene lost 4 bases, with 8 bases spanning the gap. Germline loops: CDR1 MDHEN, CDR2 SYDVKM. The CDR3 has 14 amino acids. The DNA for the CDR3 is TGTGCCAGCAGTTTACCAGGTAGTAATGAAAAACTGTTTTTT. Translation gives CASSLPGSNEKLFF.

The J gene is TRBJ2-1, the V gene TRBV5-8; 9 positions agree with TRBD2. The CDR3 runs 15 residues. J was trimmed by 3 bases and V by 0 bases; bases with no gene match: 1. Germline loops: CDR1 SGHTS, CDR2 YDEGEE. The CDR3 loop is CASSLDSGSYNEQFF. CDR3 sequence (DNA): TGTGCCAGCAGCTTGGATAGCGGGAGCTACAATGAGCAGTTCTTC.

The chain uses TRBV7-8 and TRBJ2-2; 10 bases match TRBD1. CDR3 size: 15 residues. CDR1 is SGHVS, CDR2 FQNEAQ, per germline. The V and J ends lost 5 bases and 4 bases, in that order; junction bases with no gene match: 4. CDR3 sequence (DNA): TGTGCCAGCAGCCGACAGGGGGCCCTCACCGGGGAGCTGTTTTTT. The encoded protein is CASSRQGALTGELFF.

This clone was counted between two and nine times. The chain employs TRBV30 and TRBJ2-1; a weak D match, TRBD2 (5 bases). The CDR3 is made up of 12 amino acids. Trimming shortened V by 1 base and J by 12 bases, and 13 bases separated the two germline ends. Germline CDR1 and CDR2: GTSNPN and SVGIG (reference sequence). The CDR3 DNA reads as TGTGCCTGGAGTGGTCCGGCGGCGGGGCAGTTCTTC. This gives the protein CAWSGPAAGQFF.

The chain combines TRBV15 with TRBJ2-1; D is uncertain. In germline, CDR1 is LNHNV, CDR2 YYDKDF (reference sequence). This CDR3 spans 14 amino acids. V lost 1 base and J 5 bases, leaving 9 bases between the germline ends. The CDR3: CATSRGGLNNEQFF. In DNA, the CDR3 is TGTGCCACCAGCAGAGGAGGTCTGAACAATGAGCAGTTCTTC.

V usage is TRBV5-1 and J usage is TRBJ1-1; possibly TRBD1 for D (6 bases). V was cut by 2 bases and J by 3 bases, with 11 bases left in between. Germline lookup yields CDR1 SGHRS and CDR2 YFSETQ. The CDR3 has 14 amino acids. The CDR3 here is CASSFSHRDTEAFF. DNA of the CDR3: TGCGCCAGCAGCTTTTCCCACAGGGACACTGAAGCTTTCTTT.

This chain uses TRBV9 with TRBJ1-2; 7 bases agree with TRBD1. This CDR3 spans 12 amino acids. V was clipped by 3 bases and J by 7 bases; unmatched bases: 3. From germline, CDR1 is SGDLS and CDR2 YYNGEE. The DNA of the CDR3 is TGTGCCAGCAGCGCCGACAGGGCTGGCTACACCTTC. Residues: CASSADRAGYTF.

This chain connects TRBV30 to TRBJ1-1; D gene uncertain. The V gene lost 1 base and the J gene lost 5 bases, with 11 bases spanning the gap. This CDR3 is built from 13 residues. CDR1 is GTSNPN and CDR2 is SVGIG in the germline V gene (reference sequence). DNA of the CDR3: TGTGCCTGGAGTGGGTCGGGGATTACTGAAGCTTTCTTT. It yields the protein CAWSGSGITEAFF.